One sample yielded the 27 T cell receptor beta chains listed below, sequenced in a study of T cell repertoires in cytomegalovirus infection. In TCRdb, the reads were re-called with MiXCR into one record per CDR3 protein. The table includes 100,000 or so distinct CDR3 sequences, about a quarter detected once. The sequenced sample consisted of CD8+ T cells from PBMCs. The receptor set was obtained from a human donor in good health (CMV status not recorded). Some clones in this sample may be carry-over from other donors' samples.

This chain joins TRBV7-3 and TRBJ2-1, with D perhaps matching TRBD1 (5 bases). With 5 bases removed from V and 9 bases from J, the gap between germline ends came to 14 bases. This CDR3 has 13 residues. CDR1 is SGHTA and CDR2 is FQGTGA in the germline V gene. The CDR3 reads CASSQGSSGEQFF. The CDR3, as DNA: TGTGCCAGCAGCCAGGGAAGCTCGGGTGAGCAGTTCTTC.

There are many counts of this clonotype. The genes are TRBV28 and TRBJ2-5; the D gene is possibly TRBD1 (5 bases). The germline V gene has CDR1 MDHEN and CDR2 SYDVKM. V was pared by 6 bases and J by 5 bases, with 16 bases between. The CDR3 is 14 residues long. Here the CDR3 DNA reads TGTGCCAGCAGCCCTATTGGGGCAGGGGAGACCCAGTACTTC. As protein: CASSPIGAGETQYF.

The chain joins TRBV29-1 to TRBJ1-1, with D hard to call. There are 12 residues in the CDR3. Germline V gene sequence: CDR1 SQVTM, CDR2 ANQGSEA. The V and J ends lost 6 bases and 4 bases respectively, with 12 bases between them. CDR3 residues: CSVDDVGTEAFF. The CDR3 coding sequence is TGCAGCGTCGACGATGTGGGCACTGAAGCTTTCTTT. The whole variable domain, filled in from reference TRBV29-1 and TRBJ1-1, reads SAVISQKPSRDICQRGTSLTIQCQVDSQVTMMFWYRQQPGQSLTLIATANQGSEATYESGFVIDKFPISRPNLTFSTLTVSNMSPEDSSIYLCSVDDVGTEAFFGQGTRLTVV.

The chain employs TRBV24-1 and TRBJ2-2; unclear D gene. Germline V gene lookup returns CDR1 KGHDR and CDR2 SFDVKD. The V end lost 3 bases, the J end lost 14 bases, and 15 bases lay between the germline ends. CDR3 size: 13 residues. The CDR3 DNA is TGTGCCACCAGTGATCCTAGGGTCCGGGTTCTGTTTTTT. Translation gives CATSDPRVRVLFF.

In its sample, this clonotype was seen a few times. V is TRBV7-2 and J is TRBJ1-4, with 7 bases that match TRBD1. The CDR3 sequence is 13 residues long. Trimming at V came to 5 bases and at J to 9 bases, leaving 6 bases not matched to a gene. CDR1 and CDR2 from the germline V gene are SGHTA and FQGNSA. Here the CDR3 DNA reads TGTGCCAGCAGCCTCGGACAGGTCCAAAAACTGTTTTTT. This sequence encodes CASSLGQVQKLFF.

In this sample, this clonotype turned up a few times. The chain joins TRBV2 to TRBJ2-3, with D perhaps matching TRBD2 (6 bases). V was pared by 6 bases and J by 6 bases, with 19 bases between. The CDR3 sequence is 15 residues long. Germline V CDR1 and CDR2: SNHLY, FYNNEI. The CDR3: CASRDGVLASDTQYF. DNA of the CDR3: TGTGCCAGCAGGGATGGGGTCCTAGCGAGTGATACGCAGTATTTT.

The V gene is TRBV19, the J gene TRBJ2-1, with TRBD2 identical over 14 bases. V trimming: 3 bases; J trimming: 0 bases; junction bases outside the gene matches: 10. The CDR3 covers 20 residues. Germline V gene data show CDR1 as LNHDA and CDR2 as SQIVND (reference sequence). In DNA form, the CDR3 reads TGTGCCAGTAGTATGAGGACTAGCGGGGGGATCTCGAGCTCCTACAATGAGCAGTTCTTC. Amino acids: CASSMRTSGGISSSYNEQFF.

The chain recombines TRBV29-1 with TRBJ2-1, with 8 nucleotides matching TRBD1. With V trimmed by 4 bases and J by 1 base, 6 bases remained unmatched. The CDR3 loop spans 15 amino acids. Germline V lookup: CDR1 SQVTM, CDR2 ANQGSEA. The CDR3 loop is CSVGQGIWSYNEQFF. DNA of the CDR3: TGCAGCGTTGGACAGGGGATTTGGTCCTACAATGAGCAGTTCTTC.

This clonotype was seen at least ten times. This chain connects TRBV28 to TRBJ2-5; D may be TRBD2 (5 bases). In germline, CDR1 is MDHEN, CDR2 SYDVKM. The germline V and J ends were trimmed by 1 base and 5 bases, with 14 bases remaining between them. This CDR3 contains 15 residues. The CDR3 bases are TGTGCCAGCAGTTTATTGGGGATTTCGGGGGAGACCCAGTACTTC. It yields the protein CASSLLGISGETQYF.

The chain's CDR3 is CASSPYRGYNEQFF. The CDR3 region has the DNA TGTGCCAGTAGTCCGTACAGGGGATACAATGAGCAGTTCTTC. This chain connects TRBV19 to TRBJ2-1; TRBD1 matches at 7 bases. The germline gives CDR1 LNHDA, CDR2 SQIVND (reference sequence). This CDR3 contains 14 residues. With 5 bases clipped from V and 4 bases from J, the junction kept 5 bases outside the gene matches.

This chain joins TRBV5-8 and TRBJ2-5, with TRBD1 as a possible D gene (5 bases). This CDR3 is 16 amino acids long. CDR1 SGHTS and CDR2 YDEGEE come from the germline V gene. Trimming took off 0 bases at V and 2 bases at J, with 14 bases between the two ends. The CDR3: CASSLVWGELQETQYF. The CDR3 region has the DNA TGTGCCAGCAGCTTGGTGTGGGGCGAATTACAAGAGACCCAGTACTTC.

This chain joins TRBV12-3 or TRBV12-4 and TRBJ1-1; D is unresolved. Between the trimmed V and J ends, which lost 4 bases and 1 base, there was a span of 10 bases. The CDR3 is made up of 14 amino acids. CDR3 loop: CASSWTPRNTEAFF. As DNA, the CDR3 is TGTGCCAGCAGTTGGACCCCGCGGAACACTGAAGCTTTCTTT.

The chain joins TRBV11-2 to TRBJ2-7, with TRBD2 matching over 10 bases. CDR3 size: 15 residues. V shed 0 bases, J shed 2 bases, and the junction held 1 base outside the gene matches. In germline, CDR1 is SGHAT, CDR2 FQNNGV. CDR3 sequence reads: CASSLELAGAYEQYF. In DNA form, the CDR3 reads TGTGCCAGCAGCTTAGAGCTAGCGGGAGCCTACGAGCAGTACTTC.

The J gene is TRBJ1-1, the V gene TRBV15; D gene ambiguous. The CDR3 is made up of 15 amino acids. CDR1 and CDR2 from the germline V gene are LNHNV and YYDKDF (reference sequence). Trimming pared 3 bases from V and 1 base from J, leaving 12 bases between. The CDR3 spells CATSSRARSNTEAFF. CDR3 coding DNA: TGTGCCACCAGCAGTCGGGCAAGGTCGAACACTGAAGCTTTCTTT.

This clonotype was detected ten times or more. This CDR3 reads CASSSTSGSSYEQYF. DNA for the CDR3: TGTGCCAGCAGTTCCACTAGCGGGTCCTCCTACGAGCAGTACTTC. The J gene is TRBJ2-7, the V gene TRBV6-5; TRBD2 aligns across 9 bases. The junction had 4 bases not matched to a gene; V was cut back by 4 bases and J by 0 bases. Germline loops: CDR1 MNHEY, CDR2 SVGAGI. CDR3 length: 15 residues.

The sample holds many counts of this clonotype. The gene calls are TRBV20-1 and TRBJ1-2, with 8 bases that match TRBD1. V was pared by 3 bases and J by 3 bases, with 0 bases of the junction left unmatched. Germline CDR1 DFQATT, CDR2 SNEGSKA (reference sequence). The CDR3 runs to 12 residues. CDR3 coding DNA: TGCAGTGCTAGGGACAGGGACTATGGCTACACCTTC. Translating gives CSARDRDYGYTF.

This clonotype was counted ten times or more. The chain carries TRBV27 and TRBJ1-1; tentatively, D is TRBD1 (6 bases). The CDR3 contains 14 residues. Germline values: CDR1 MNHEY, CDR2 SMNVEV (reference sequence). The V and J ends lost 2 bases and 7 bases respectively, with 14 bases between them. CDR3 amino acids: CASSLRGRGREAFF. The CDR3 DNA reads as TGTGCCAGCAGTTTAAGAGGTCGGGGGCGTGAAGCTTTCTTT.

This clonotype was found many times. The CDR3 here is CASTVPSREAFF. DNA for the CDR3: TGTGCCAGCACAGTCCCTTCTCGTGAAGCTTTCTTT. The chain carries TRBV7-6 and TRBJ1-1; D not resolved. In germline, CDR1 is SGHVS, CDR2 FNYEAQ. V was shortened by 7 bases and J by 7 bases, with 13 bases between the two germline ends. The CDR3 covers 12 residues.

This clonotype was seen ten or more times. The chain is built from TRBV7-6 and TRBJ1-5, with D possibly TRBD1 on 5 matching bases. Trimming stripped 3 bases from V and 0 bases from J, with 12 bases between. This CDR3 has 16 residues. Germline V gives CDR1 SGHVS, CDR2 FNYEAQ. Here the CDR3 reads CASSLDTPNSNQPQHF. The CDR3 DNA sequence: TGTGCCAGCAGCTTGGACACTCCCAATAGCAATCAGCCCCAGCATTTT.

The CDR3 DNA reads TGTGCCAGCAGTTTCTCACAGGGCCACTCCTACGAGCAGTACTTC. Its translation: CASSFSQGHSYEQYF. V and J are TRBV27 and TRBJ2-7, with TRBD1 as a possible D gene (6 bases). V was trimmed by 3 bases and J by 0 bases, leaving 12 bases between them. The CDR3 spans 15 residues. The germline V gene has CDR1 MNHEY and CDR2 SMNVEV (reference sequence).

This clonotype has more than one count but fewer than ten. The V gene is TRBV4-3, the J gene TRBJ1-2; D ambiguous. The ends were cut back, 1 base at V and 3 bases at J, with 12 bases in the middle. Germline CDR1 reads LGHNA; CDR2 reads YSLEER. The CDR3 contains 15 residues. The CDR3 is CASSQGSADDYGYTF. CDR3 coding DNA: TGCGCCAGCAGCCAAGGGTCGGCAGACGACTATGGCTACACCTTC.

The chain joins TRBV4-3 to TRBJ1-2, with D maybe TRBD1 (6 bases). The CDR3 runs 15 residues. V was trimmed by 1 base and J by 4 bases, leaving 13 bases between them. CDR1 is LGHNA and CDR2 is YSLEER in the germline V gene. The CDR3 nucleotides are TGCGCCAGCAGCCAAGTGGATGACAGGATCTATGGCTACACCTTC. Protein product: CASSQVDDRIYGYTF.

V and J are TRBV7-4 and TRBJ2-3; D is unclear. Trimming took off 7 bases at V and 3 bases at J, with 11 bases between the two ends. The germline CDR1 and CDR2 sequences are SGHVT and SQSDAQ. The CDR3 extends over 13 amino acids. The chain's CDR3 is CASKGAGTDTQYF. CDR3 sequence (DNA): TGTGCCAGCAAGGGCGCAGGAACAGATACGCAGTATTTT. Using reference TRBV7-4 and TRBJ2-3 for the parts outside the CDR3, the full variable domain is GAGVSQSPRYKVAKRGRDVALRCDSISGHVTLYWYRQTLGQGSEVLTYSQSDAQRDKSGRPSGRFSAERPERSVSTLKIQRTEQGDSAVYLCASKGAGTDTQYFGPGTRLTVL.

The rearrangement uses TRBV6-5 and TRBJ2-7; D is unclear. Trimming removed 8 bases from V and 2 bases from J, with 13 bases in between. Germline-derived CDR1 and CDR2 are MNHEY and SVGAGI. CDR3 length equals 13 residues. CDR3 coding DNA: TGTGCCAGCGGGCTTGGGCAAACCTACGAGCAGTACTTC. Its translation: CASGLGQTYEQYF.

This clonotype came up a few times. The V gene is TRBV27, the J gene TRBJ2-3, with 7 bases that match TRBD1. J lost 0 bases, V lost 6 bases, and 6 bases had no gene match. The CDR3 runs to 15 residues. Germline-derived CDR1 and CDR2 are MNHEY and SMNVEV (reference sequence). For the CDR3, the DNA is TGTGCCAGCAGGCATGGGACAGACAGCACAGATACGCAGTATTTT. This sequence encodes CASRHGTDSTDTQYF.

In this sample, this clonotype turned up many times. The CDR3 loop reads CASSLAKQNEQFF. The CDR3 DNA is TGTGCCAGCAGTTTAGCGAAACAAAATGAGCAGTTCTTC. The chain is built from TRBV28 and TRBJ2-1; D gene uncertain. CDR3 length: 13 residues. The germline V and J ends were trimmed by 2 bases and 7 bases, with 9 bases remaining between them. Germline V gene lookup returns CDR1 MDHEN and CDR2 SYDVKM.

This clonotype was observed a few times. The V and J genes are TRBV6-5 and TRBJ1-4; tentative D call: TRBD1 (6 bases). Germline-derived CDR1 and CDR2 are MNHEY and SVGAGI. V shed 2 bases and J shed 8 bases, with 12 bases lying between them. The CDR3 has 14 residues. DNA for the CDR3: TGTGCCAGCAGTTACGCAGGGGTTCGCGAAAAACTGTTTTTT. It yields the protein CASSYAGVREKLFF.